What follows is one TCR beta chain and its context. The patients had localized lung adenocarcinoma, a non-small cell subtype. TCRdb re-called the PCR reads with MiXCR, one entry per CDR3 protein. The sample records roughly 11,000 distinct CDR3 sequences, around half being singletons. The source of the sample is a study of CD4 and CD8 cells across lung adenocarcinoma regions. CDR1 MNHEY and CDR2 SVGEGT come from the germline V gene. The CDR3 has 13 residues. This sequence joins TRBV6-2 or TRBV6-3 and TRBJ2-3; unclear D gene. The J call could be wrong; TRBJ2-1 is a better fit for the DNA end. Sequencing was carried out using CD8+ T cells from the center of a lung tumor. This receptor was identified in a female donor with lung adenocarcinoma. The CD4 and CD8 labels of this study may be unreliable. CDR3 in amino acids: CASSPQGYNEQFF. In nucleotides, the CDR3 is TGTGCCAGCAGTCCCCAAGGGTACAATGAGCAGTTCTTC.